This entry concerns a single TCR beta chain. The target of this receptor is not known. Within one base of it there is no much larger clone, and no base qualities were kept. The source of the sample is a study of blood T cell repertoires in COVID-19 (TCRdb year 2020). Study-wide context: Samples covering the acute and convalescent phases of COVID-19 were provided by collaborators in the United States, Italy and Spain. The prospective study material was composed of cDNA or gDNA derived from T cells, B-cell-depleted T cells, or PBMCs. The dataset comprised deeply sampled blood TCRbeta repertoires from subjects exposed to, actively infected with, or recovered from COVID-19. The repertoires were made available in a free public database intended to serve as a resource for research on the immune response to SARS-CoV-2. The samples were drawn from the first 160 participants of the ongoing ImmuneRACE study and from 1,254 subjects provided by 6 global collaborators. Sample metadata almost always included a de-identified subject ID, COVID-19 status, age in years and sex. Where available, HLA class I and class II types were obtained from metadata supplied by the sample provider rather than from assay-based typing.

TCRbeta CDR3 regions were amplified from genomic DNA using the immunoSEQ Assay, a bias-controlled multiplex PCR. Under the source paper's analysis protocol: Nucleated cell counts per sample were estimated from amplification of reference gene primers within the assay. To quantify the absolute abundance of each unique TCRbeta CDR3 rearrangement, sequence reads were collapsed and filtered. Productive Simpson clonality was computed per sample as the square root of Simpson's diversity index over productive rearrangements. TCRdb carries this immuneACCESS record with in-frame sequences only. Its versions omit some clonotypes, under half of them owing to an unresolved V gene in the studies checked, with the rest unexplained. Clone size and V and J calls were adopted from that table, with D and trimming inferred from the DNA. The sample yields more than 130,000 clones; more than 80% were counted once. The ten top clones hold around 10% of the sample.

Overall results and qualifications from the work: How much clinical and demographic metadata was included differed by source and by participant, and the metadata was provided uncurated.

Collaborating institutions collected whole blood in K2EDTA tubes following their own protocols. For TCRbeta analysis, collaborators shipped samples in one of three forms: frozen whole blood, isolated PBMCs, or DNA extracted from either of those sample types. Its CDR3 holds 14 amino acids, cysteine through phenylalanine. Of all the DNA, just the CDR3 is kept, 42 bases in frame from base 1. V trim: 5 bases; J trim: 4 bases; unmatched bases: 6. CDR1 and CDR2 (MGHRA, YSYEKL) derive from the germline V gene. This chain joins TRBV4-1 to TRBJ1-2, with 8 junctional bases fitting TRBD1. The source is a woman aged 80 or over in a cohort sampled during active or convalescent COVID-19. The specimen was peripheral blood. The DNA sequence is TGCGCCAGCAGCTCCGGGACAGGACTCTATGGCTACACCTTC. This codes for CASSSGTGLYGYTF.